The 17 T cell receptor beta chains given below trace back to one sample, sequenced in a study of blood T cell repertoires in COVID-19. The repertoire was sequenced with immunoSEQ multiplex PCR; TCRdb's copy has only in-frame clones and lacks some. This sample has about 45,000 clones, with under 85% found just once. Sequenced input: peripheral blood. The receptors originated from a man aged 80 or over in a cohort sampled during active COVID-19.

This chain uses TRBV29-1 with TRBJ1-2, with D unresolved. V dropped 6 bases and J dropped 2 bases, with 13 bases sitting between them. Germline V gives CDR1 SQVTM, CDR2 ANQGSEA. This CDR3 has 13 residues. This chain's CDR3 is CSVPGGRNYGYTF. The CDR3 DNA reads TGCAGCGTCCCCGGTGGGAGAAACTATGGCTACACCTTC. The entire variable domain, with the rest obtained from reference TRBV29-1 and TRBJ1-2, is as follows: SAVISQKPSRDICQRGTSLTIQCQVDSQVTMMFWYRQQPGQSLTLIATANQGSEATYESGFVIDKFPISRPNLTFSTLTVSNMSPEDSSIYLCSVPGGRNYGYTFGSGTRLTVV.

The chain joins TRBV5-4 to TRBJ2-2, with 13 bases aligning to TRBD2. Germline loops: CDR1 SGHNT, CDR2 YYREEE (reference sequence). The CDR3 contains 16 residues. The V gene end was trimmed by 6 bases and the J gene end by 8 bases; junction bases not matched to a gene: 10. This CDR3 reads CASTLTSGRGRGELFF. The CDR3 region has the DNA TGTGCCAGCACCTTAACTAGCGGGAGGGGTAGAGGGGAGCTGTTTTTT. Based on the CDR3 plus reference TRBV5-4 and TRBJ2-2, the full variable domain is ETGVTQSPTHLIKTRGQQVTLRCSSQSGHNTVSWYQQALGQGPQFIFQYYREEENGRGNFPPRFSGLQFPNYSSELNVNALELDDSALYLCASTLTSGRGRGELFFGEGSRLTVL.

This chain's CDR3 is CASSLVGLAPYEQYF. The CDR3 nucleotides are TGTGCCAGCAGTTTAGTCGGACTAGCCCCCTACGAGCAGTACTTC. V is TRBV27 and J is TRBJ2-7; 8 nucleotides line up with TRBD2. With 2 bases clipped from V and 2 bases from J, the junction kept 5 bases outside the gene matches. Germline CDR1 MNHEY, CDR2 SMNVEV (reference sequence). The CDR3 totals 15 residues.

The chain uses TRBV7-2 and TRBJ2-3; 14 bases match TRBD2. Germline V lookup: CDR1 SGHTA, CDR2 FQGNSA. Germline trimming cut 5 bases from V and 1 base from J; bases unmatched to any gene: 11. This CDR3 has 19 amino acids. CDR3 in amino acids: CASSRGLAGAYRGTDTQYF. In nucleotides, the CDR3 is TGTGCCAGCAGCCGGGGACTAGCGGGAGCCTATAGAGGCACAGATACGCAGTATTTT.

V usage is TRBV18 and J usage is TRBJ2-1; 7 positions match TRBD1. The J segment lost 5 bases and the V segment lost 4 bases, leaving 11 bases of the junction unmatched. Germline CDR1 is KGHSH and CDR2 is LQKENI. The CDR3 is 16 residues long. Written as DNA, the CDR3 is TGTGCCAGCTCACTACCAGGGGGTATTTCGGACAATGAGCAGTTCTTC. It specifies CASSLPGGISDNEQFF.

The J gene is TRBJ2-3, the V gene TRBV7-2; D unclear. The V and J ends lost 1 base and 2 bases respectively, with 7 bases between them. The CDR3 sequence is 14 residues long. Germline V CDR1 and CDR2: SGHTA, FQGNSA. The CDR3 coding sequence is TGTGCCAGCAGCTTAGTTGGCATCACAGATACGCAGTATTTT. Translation: CASSLVGITDTQYF. Complete variable domain (other parts from reference TRBV7-2 and TRBJ2-3): GAGVSQSPSNKVTEKGKDVELRCDPISGHTALYWYRQSLGQGLEFLIYFQGNSAPDKSGLPSDRFSAERTGGSVSTLTIQRTQQEDSAVYLCASSLVGITDTQYFGPGTRLTVL.

This clone turned up a few times. The chain links TRBV4-3 to TRBJ1-1, with D perhaps matching TRBD1 (6 bases). Trimming took off 0 bases at V and 8 bases at J, with 16 bases between the two ends. In germline, CDR1 is LGHNA, CDR2 YSLEER. This CDR3 has 15 residues. The CDR3 DNA follows: TGCGCCAGCAGCCAAGAAGTGTGGGGGCGAGGCGAAGCTTTCTTT. It yields the protein CASSQEVWGRGEAFF.

This chain uses TRBV5-1 with TRBJ2-5; 10 bases are a match to TRBD2. The CDR3 contains 15 residues. From germline, CDR1 is SGHRS and CDR2 YFSETQ. The ends lost 6 bases at V and 2 bases at J; junction bases unmatched: 7. CDR3 in amino acids: CASTAGLAEQETQYF. Written as DNA, the CDR3 is TGCGCCAGCACCGCTGGACTAGCGGAACAAGAGACCCAGTACTTC.

V is TRBV11-3 and J is TRBJ2-2, with D possibly TRBD2 on 5 matching bases. CDR1 is SGHNT, CDR2 YENEEA, per germline. Trimming shortened V by 3 bases and J by 4 bases, and 9 bases separated the two germline ends. This CDR3 has 14 residues. Here the CDR3 DNA reads TGTGCCAGCAGCTTCGAGGGCCCCACCGGGGAGCTGTTTTTT. This gives the protein CASSFEGPTGELFF.

V is TRBV27 and J is TRBJ2-1; 10 nucleotides line up with TRBD2. Trimming at V came to 5 bases and at J to 7 bases, leaving 14 bases not matched to a gene. The CDR3 is made up of 17 amino acids. The germline gives CDR1 MNHEY, CDR2 SMNVEV (reference sequence). In nucleotides, the CDR3 is TGTGCCAGCAGTAGAGTCTCCGGGACTAGCGACAGAAATGAGCAGTTCTTC. This translates into CASSRVSGTSDRNEQFF.

This chain connects TRBV7-3 to TRBJ2-1, with D maybe TRBD2 (6 bases). Germline V CDR1 and CDR2: SGHTA, FQGTGA. This CDR3 has 15 amino acids. The V and J ends lost 4 bases and 2 bases respectively, with 12 bases between them. The CDR3, as DNA: TGTGCCAGCAGCTCGGGGGAGAACCCCTACAATGAGCAGTTCTTC. Its protein product is CASSSGENPYNEQFF. The whole variable domain, remainder taken from reference TRBV7-3 and TRBJ2-1, is GAGVSQTPSNKVTEKGKYVELRCDPISGHTALYWYRQSLGQGPEFLIYFQGTGAADDSGLPNDRFFAVRPEGSVSTLKIQRTERGDSAVYLCASSSGENPYNEQFFGPGTRLTVL.

J is TRBJ2-5 and V is TRBV5-1; 9 bases line up with TRBD1. Germline CDR1 reads SGHRS; CDR2 reads YFSETQ. The CDR3 runs 16 residues. The junction had 7 bases not matched to a gene; V was cut back by 4 bases and J by 0 bases. CDR3 sequence (DNA): TGCGCCAGCAGCCCCTGGACAGGGGTGTACCAAGAGACCCAGTACTTC. It translates to CASSPWTGVYQETQYF.

The chain joins TRBV5-5 to TRBJ2-3; 15 bases match TRBD2. Germline lookup yields CDR1 SGHKS and CDR2 YYEKEE (reference sequence). V lost 4 bases to trimming and J lost 5 bases; unmatched junction nucleotides: 8. This CDR3 is 17 amino acids long. CDR3 protein: CASSLGLAGGPGDTQYF. The CDR3 coding sequence is TGTGCCAGCAGCCTTGGACTAGCGGGAGGGCCCGGAGATACGCAGTATTTT.

This chain uses TRBV23-1 with TRBJ1-2; D possibly corresponds to TRBD1 (6 bases). TRBV23-1 is flagged as an ORF with uncertain function. This CDR3 is built from 16 residues. Trimming shortened V by 0 bases and J by 7 bases, and 18 bases separated the two germline ends. The CDR3 reads CASSQSIGQSGCGYTF. CDR3 sequence (DNA): TGCGCCAGCAGTCAATCAATCGGACAGTCGGGATGTGGCTACACCTTC.

The V and J genes are TRBV7-8 and TRBJ2-7; TRBD2 matches 9 bases. Germline trimming cut 2 bases from V and 2 bases from J; bases unmatched to any gene: 10. Germline loops: CDR1 SGHVS, CDR2 FQNEAQ. This CDR3 spans 17 amino acids. Here the CDR3 DNA reads TGTGCCAGCAGCTTAAATAGGGCGGGGGGGAGCCCCTACGAGCAGTACTTC. It specifies CASSLNRAGGSPYEQYF.

In its sample, this clone was seen once. The rearrangement joins TRBV4-3 to TRBJ2-6; TRBD1 is a possible D gene (5 bases). The CDR3 runs 15 residues. Per germline, CDR1 LGHNA and CDR2 YSLEER. The V end lost 0 bases, the J end lost 2 bases, and 5 bases lay between the germline ends. CDR3 DNA sequence: TGCGCCAGCAGCCAAGAAGGGGCTGGGGCCAACGTCCTGACTTTC. Its protein is CASSQEGAGANVLTF.

The chain combines TRBV19 with TRBJ2-3, with 14 bases identical to TRBD2. J was trimmed by 2 bases and V by 10 bases; bases with no gene match: 8. The germline V gene encodes CDR1 LNHDA and CDR2 SQIVND (reference sequence). The CDR3 runs to 16 residues. The CDR3 loop is CATRTSGRTYTDTQYF. CDR3 DNA: TGTGCCACCAGGACTAGCGGGAGGACCTACACAGATACGCAGTATTTT.